The rows below give T cell receptor beta chains drawn from one sample of a study of T cells after yellow fever vaccination. TCRdb ran MiXCR on the 5' RACE reads and lists one entry per CDR3 protein. The sample has about 550,000 distinct CDR3 sequences, 15% to 20% seen once; the top ten hold 13% to 15%. Sequencing used PBMCs, obtained 15 days after the yellow fever booster vaccination. The receptors originated from a man younger than 40 who received the YFV17D yellow fever vaccine. Both conserved end residues are part of each CDR3. Each record gives: V gene, clone size, D gene, J gene, CDR3 DNA, CDR3 protein. D genes are given only for firm matches. Where a row states a size, it is once, few, many or the class of an expanded clone; other rows omit it.

V gene: TRBV5-1; clone size: few; D gene: NA; J gene: TRBJ2-3; CDR3 DNA: TGCGCCAGCAGACTCTCCGAGGCGGATACGCAGTATTTT; CDR3 protein: CASRLSEADTQYF
V gene: TRBV5-1; clone size: few; D gene: NA; J gene: TRBJ1-1; CDR3 DNA: TGCGCCAGCAGCTTGGTACAGGGTTCGGACACTGAAGCTTTCTTT; CDR3 protein: CASSLVQGSDTEAFF
V gene: TRBV15; clone size: few; D gene: TRBD2; J gene: TRBJ2-1; CDR3 DNA: TGTGCCACCAGCAGGGTTCTAGCGGGAGTGGTAGTCGGGTACGATGAGCAGTTCTTC; CDR3 protein: CATSRVLAGVVVGYDEQFF
V gene: TRBV5-6; clone size: few; D gene: TRBD1; J gene: TRBJ1-1; CDR3 DNA: TGTGCCAGCAGCTCCAACGACAGGGCCACTGAAGCTTTCTTT; CDR3 protein: CASSSNDRATEAFF
V gene: TRBV7-3; clone size: many; D gene: NA; J gene: TRBJ2-1; CDR3 DNA: TGCGCCAGCAGCCTGACTAGGAATGAGCAGTTCTTC; CDR3 protein: CASSLTRNEQFF
V gene: TRBV6-6; clone size: many; D gene: NA; J gene: TRBJ2-7; CDR3 DNA: TGTGCCAGCTCGGGACACTCCTACGAGCAGTACTTC; CDR3 protein: CASSGHSYEQYF
V gene: TRBV7-6; clone size: NA; D gene: NA; J gene: TRBJ1-3; CDR3 DNA: TGTGCCAGCAGCTTAGGCAGCGGGGCGGGCGCCTCTGGAAACACCATATATTTT; CDR3 protein: CASSLGSGAGASGNTIYF
V gene: TRBV11-3; clone size: few; D gene: TRBD2; J gene: TRBJ2-1; CDR3 DNA: TGTGCCAGCAGCTTTAATAGGGAGGGAGAGCAGTTCTTC; CDR3 protein: CASSFNREGEQFF
V gene: TRBV29-1; clone size: NA; D gene: TRBD1; J gene: TRBJ2-7; CDR3 DNA: TGCAGCGTGAAGAGACAGGGTCGGAGCTACGAGCAGTACTTC; CDR3 protein: CSVKRQGRSYEQYF
V gene: TRBV4-3; clone size: NA; D gene: TRBD1; J gene: TRBJ2-2; CDR3 DNA: TGCGCCAGCAGCCATGAACAGGGGGCGTACACCGGGGAGCTGTTTTTT; CDR3 protein: CASSHEQGAYTGELFF
V gene: TRBV28; clone size: few; D gene: NA; J gene: TRBJ2-7; CDR3 DNA: TGTGCCAGCAGTTTCGGGAAGGACACCCTCTCCTACGAGCAGTACTTC; CDR3 protein: CASSFGKDTLSYEQYF
V gene: TRBV7-9; clone size: few; D gene: TRBD2; J gene: TRBJ2-7; CDR3 DNA: TGTGCCAGCAGCGGCACGGGACTAGCGGTCTACGAGCAGTACTTC; CDR3 protein: CASSGTGLAVYEQYF
V gene: TRBV10-3; clone size: NA; D gene: NA; J gene: TRBJ1-1; CDR3 DNA: TGTGCCATCAGTGAGTCGTGGAACACTGAAGCTTTCTTT; CDR3 protein: CAISESWNTEAFF
V gene: TRBV21-1; clone size: NA; D gene: NA; J gene: TRBJ2-5; CDR3 DNA: TGTGCCAGCAGCAAAGGGATTAGCATAGAGACCCAGTACTTC; CDR3 protein: CASSKGISIETQYF
V gene: TRBV27; clone size: few; D gene: NA; J gene: TRBJ2-7; CDR3 DNA: TGTGCCAGCAGTTGGGCGGGACAAAACTACGAGCAGTACTTC; CDR3 protein: CASSWAGQNYEQYF
V gene: TRBV5-6; clone size: NA; D gene: NA; J gene: TRBJ2-1; CDR3 DNA: TGTGCCAGCAGCTTTATGGGGGCCTCCTACAATGAGCAGTTCTTC; CDR3 protein: CASSFMGASYNEQFF
V gene: TRBV7-7; clone size: NA; D gene: NA; J gene: TRBJ2-1; CDR3 DNA: TGTGCTAGCAGCTCAACGTCCGGGGTTGAGCAGTTCTTC; CDR3 protein: CASSSTSGVEQFF
V gene: TRBV12-3/TRBV12-4; clone size: few; D gene: NA; J gene: TRBJ2-3; CDR3 DNA: TGTGCCAGCAGTTTGGGACTTTTGGGCAGCACAGATACGCAGTATTTT; CDR3 protein: CASSLGLLGSTDTQYF
V gene: TRBV28; clone size: few; D gene: NA; J gene: TRBJ1-5; CDR3 DNA: TGTGCCAGCAGTTTGGTGGCCCACAATCAGCCCCAGCATTTT; CDR3 protein: CASSLVAHNQPQHF
V gene: TRBV5-1; clone size: NA; D gene: TRBD1; J gene: TRBJ2-1; CDR3 DNA: TGCGCCAGCAGCTTGGTGACAGGGAAGTACAATGAGCAGTTCTTC; CDR3 protein: CASSLVTGKYNEQFF
V gene: TRBV20-1; clone size: NA; D gene: NA; J gene: TRBJ2-3; CDR3 DNA: TGCAGTGCCGAGGGATCCACGACAGATACGCAGTATTTT; CDR3 protein: CSAEGSTTDTQYF
V gene: TRBV12-3/TRBV12-4; clone size: NA; D gene: NA; J gene: TRBJ1-6; CDR3 DNA: TGTGCCAGCGCCGGGGGGTCCGGGACACCCCTCCACTTT; CDR3 protein: CASAGGSGTPLHF
V gene: TRBV20-1; clone size: NA; D gene: TRBD2; J gene: TRBJ2-5; CDR3 DNA: TGCAGTGCTAGGGGACTAGCGGGAGGTGGGAGAGAGACCCAGTACTTC; CDR3 protein: CSARGLAGGGRETQYF
V gene: TRBV27; clone size: NA; D gene: NA; J gene: TRBJ1-5; CDR3 DNA: TGTGCCAGCAGTTTATCGATACGGCAGCCCCAGCATTTT; CDR3 protein: CASSLSIRQPQHF
V gene: TRBV11-1; clone size: NA; D gene: TRBD2; J gene: TRBJ2-4; CDR3 DNA: TGTGCCAGCAGTCTAGCGGTTCGGAACATTCAGTACTTC; CDR3 protein: CASSLAVRNIQYF
V gene: TRBV6-1; clone size: NA; D gene: NA; J gene: TRBJ2-1; CDR3 DNA: TGTGCCAGCACCTGGGGACCCTACAATGAGCAGTTCTTC; CDR3 protein: CASTWGPYNEQFF
V gene: TRBV20-1; clone size: NA; D gene: TRBD1; J gene: TRBJ1-5; CDR3 DNA: TGCAGTGCTAGCGGGACAGGGGTCCAGCCCCAGCATTTT; CDR3 protein: CSASGTGVQPQHF
V gene: TRBV14; clone size: NA; D gene: NA; J gene: TRBJ1-2; CDR3 DNA: TGTGCCAGCAGCCCTGTCGGCGGGGCGGATATTAGCGGCTACACCTTC; CDR3 protein: CASSPVGGADISGYTF
V gene: TRBV7-2; clone size: few; D gene: NA; J gene: TRBJ2-7; CDR3 DNA: TGTGCCAGCAGCTTAGTTTTAGTACTCGAGCAGTACTTC; CDR3 protein: CASSLVLVLEQYF
V gene: TRBV20-1; clone size: NA; D gene: NA; J gene: TRBJ1-2; CDR3 DNA: TGCAGTGCGTCTTTCGGGACGGATGGCTACACCTTC; CDR3 protein: CSASFGTDGYTF
V gene: TRBV5-1; clone size: NA; D gene: NA; J gene: TRBJ2-3; CDR3 DNA: TGCGCCAGCAGCCCCTACCGACAAGCCGGCTCAGATACGCAGTATTTT; CDR3 protein: CASSPYRQAGSDTQYF
V gene: TRBV7-6; clone size: few; D gene: NA; J gene: TRBJ1-2; CDR3 DNA: TGTGCCAGCAGCTTAGGTTTGTCAGGAGGTGAAGGCTACACCTTC; CDR3 protein: CASSLGLSGGEGYTF
V gene: TRBV7-9; clone size: once; D gene: TRBD2; J gene: TRBJ2-3; CDR3 DNA: TGTGCCAGCAGCTTAGTGCCGGGAGGAAGTGGCGGAGATACGCAGTATTTT; CDR3 protein: CASSLVPGGSGGDTQYF
V gene: TRBV7-9; clone size: NA; D gene: NA; J gene: TRBJ2-5; CDR3 DNA: TGTGCCAGCGGGACCCAGGTTGGGTTGGAGACCCAGTACTTC; CDR3 protein: CASGTQVGLETQYF
V gene: TRBV28; clone size: NA; D gene: NA; J gene: TRBJ2-5; CDR3 DNA: TGTGCCAGCAGTCCAGGGTGGGAGACCCAGTACTTC; CDR3 protein: CASSPGWETQYF
V gene: TRBV12-3/TRBV12-4; clone size: few; D gene: NA; J gene: TRBJ2-7; CDR3 DNA: TGTGCCAGCAGTCCTGGGACAATGCAGTACTTC; CDR3 protein: CASSPGTMQYF
V gene: TRBV15; clone size: few; D gene: NA; J gene: TRBJ2-7; CDR3 DNA: TGTGCCACCAGTGGACAGAACAACTACGAGCAGTACTTC; CDR3 protein: CATSGQNNYEQYF
V gene: TRBV7-2; clone size: few; D gene: TRBD1; J gene: TRBJ2-2; CDR3 DNA: TGTGCCAGCAGCTTAAGACAGGGGGCGGGCGGGGAGCTGTTTTTT; CDR3 protein: CASSLRQGAGGELFF
V gene: TRBV12-3/TRBV12-4; clone size: NA; D gene: TRBD2; J gene: TRBJ2-7; CDR3 DNA: TGTGCCAGCAGTTTAAGCGGGAGCAGCGGGCAGTACTTC; CDR3 protein: CASSLSGSSGQYF
V gene: TRBV5-1; clone size: NA; D gene: NA; J gene: TRBJ2-3; CDR3 DNA: TGCGCCAGCAGCATCACACAGGGTGCCCCCACAGATACGCAGTATTTT; CDR3 protein: CASSITQGAPTDTQYF
V gene: TRBV9; clone size: NA; D gene: NA; J gene: TRBJ2-1; CDR3 DNA: TGTGCCAGCAGCGAGCCCGGGAGAGGGCCTTCCTACAATGAGCAGTTCTTC; CDR3 protein: CASSEPGRGPSYNEQFF
V gene: TRBV28; clone size: NA; D gene: TRBD2; J gene: TRBJ2-5; CDR3 DNA: TGTGCCAGCCTCCAAGCGGGAGGAGGGGAGACCCAGTACTTC; CDR3 protein: CASLQAGGGETQYF
V gene: TRBV11-2; clone size: few; D gene: TRBD1; J gene: TRBJ1-5; CDR3 DNA: TGTGCCAGCAGCGAGACAGGGGCTAGCAATCAGCCCCAGCATTTT; CDR3 protein: CASSETGASNQPQHF
V gene: TRBV27; clone size: NA; D gene: TRBD1; J gene: TRBJ1-5; CDR3 DNA: TGTGCCAGCAGTTTATGGGGACAGGGGGATCAGCCCCAGCATTTT; CDR3 protein: CASSLWGQGDQPQHF
V gene: TRBV6-1; clone size: NA; D gene: TRBD2; J gene: TRBJ2-2; CDR3 DNA: TGTGCCAGCAGGCTTAGCGGGCTGAACACCGGGGAGCTGTTTTTT; CDR3 protein: CASRLSGLNTGELFF
V gene: TRBV28; clone size: few; D gene: TRBD2; J gene: TRBJ2-7; CDR3 DNA: TGTGCCAGCAGCCCAGGACTAGAGGGGATCTACGAGCAGTACTTC; CDR3 protein: CASSPGLEGIYEQYF